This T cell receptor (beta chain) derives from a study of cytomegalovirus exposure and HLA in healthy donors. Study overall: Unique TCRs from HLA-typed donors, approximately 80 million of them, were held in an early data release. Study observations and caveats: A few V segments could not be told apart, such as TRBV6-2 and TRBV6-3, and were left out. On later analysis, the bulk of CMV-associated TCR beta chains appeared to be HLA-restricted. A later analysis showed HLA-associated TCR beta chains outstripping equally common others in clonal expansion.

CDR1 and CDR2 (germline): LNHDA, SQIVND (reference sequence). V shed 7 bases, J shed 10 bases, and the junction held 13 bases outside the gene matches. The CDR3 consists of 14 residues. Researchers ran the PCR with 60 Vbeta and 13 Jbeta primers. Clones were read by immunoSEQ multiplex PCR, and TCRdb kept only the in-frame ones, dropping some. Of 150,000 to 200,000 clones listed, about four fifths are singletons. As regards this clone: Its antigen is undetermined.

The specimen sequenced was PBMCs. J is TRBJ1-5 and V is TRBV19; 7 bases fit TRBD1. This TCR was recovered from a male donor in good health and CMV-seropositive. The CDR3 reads CASTKTGQVTPQHF. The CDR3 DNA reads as TGTGCCAGTACCAAAACAGGACAGGTGACACCCCAGCATTTT. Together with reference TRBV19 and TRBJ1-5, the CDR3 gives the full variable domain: DGGITQSPKYLFRKEGQNVTLSCEQNLNHDAMYWYRQDPGQGLRLIYYSQIVNDFQKGDIAEGYSVSREKKESFPLTVTSAQKNPTAFYLCASTKTGQVTPQHFGDGTRLSIL.